The T cell receptor beta chain described here comes from a study of blood T cell repertoires in COVID-19. Study-wide background: There were acute and convalescent COVID-19 samples, and they came from the United States, Italy and Spain. PBMCs, B-cell-depleted T cells, or T cells provided the cDNA or gDNA that made up the material.

Trimming removed 6 bases at V and 2 bases at J, with 11 bases between. This CDR3 spans 14 amino acids. Germline V CDR1 and CDR2: SNHLY, FYNNEI. In the source study's methods: Reference gene primers were amplified, and this amplification served to estimate nucleated cell counts. Generated by immunoSEQ multiplex PCR, the TCRdb table keeps only in-frame clones and is missing some. That table supplies the V and J calls and clone size; D and trimming were determined from the DNA. The sample yields 150,000 or so clones, approximately 80% seen once. The chain is built from TRBV2 and TRBJ1-5, with a possible D match to TRBD1 (5 bases). This TCR came from a woman aged 55-75 years with acute or convalescent COVID-19. Sequenced input: peripheral blood. In DNA, the CDR3 is TGTGCCAGCAGGGCCCGGGGGGGCAATCAGCCCCAGCATTTT. Translating gives CASRARGGNQPQHF.